A selection of T cell receptor beta chains follows, all from one sample in a study of cytomegalovirus exposure and HLA in healthy donors. Sequenced by immunoSEQ multiplex PCR; TCRdb stores in-frame clones only, minus some. The table has about 360,000 clones, roughly 90% seen once. What was sequenced was PBMCs. All receptors come from a woman aged 18-29 years in good health and CMV-seronegative. The CDR3 runs from the conserved cysteine through the conserved F or W. The D gene is left open where the match is weak. Some rows mark clone size as missing; the rest say once, few, many or name a class of expanded clone.

clone size: .
D gene: .
V gene: TRBV6-1
J gene: TRBJ2-3
CDR3 DNA: TGTGCCAGCAGTGGTATCCCCTCTTTGGGGGCCTTTGGGACGCAGTATTTT
CDR3 protein: CASSGIPSLGAFGTQYF

clone size: .
D gene: .
V gene: TRBV6-5
J gene: TRBJ2-7
CDR3 DNA: TGTGCCAGCAGCCGAGGATTGCGGCTTGAGCAGTACTTC
CDR3 protein: CASSRGLRLEQYF

clone size: few
D gene: TRBD1
V gene: TRBV7-9
J gene: TRBJ1-5
CDR3 DNA: TGTGCCAGCAGCTCAGACAGGGCTAGCAATCAGCCCCAGCATTTT
CDR3 protein: CASSSDRASNQPQHF

clone size: .
D gene: TRBD2
V gene: TRBV30
J gene: TRBJ2-3
CDR3 DNA: TGTGCCTGGAGGACCCCGGGGGGGGCACTCGGCACAGATACGCAGTATTTT
CDR3 protein: CAWRTPGGALGTDTQYF

clone size: .
D gene: TRBD2
V gene: TRBV6-6
J gene: TRBJ2-1
CDR3 DNA: TGTGCCAGCACAACTAGCGGCACTAGGGATGAGCAGTTCTTC
CDR3 protein: CASTTSGTRDEQFF

clone size: .
D gene: .
V gene: TRBV30
J gene: TRBJ1-2
CDR3 DNA: TGTGCCTGGATCGGGAGAGTGGGCGGCTACACCTTC
CDR3 protein: CAWIGRVGGYTF

clone size: once
D gene: TRBD1
V gene: TRBV5-1
J gene: TRBJ2-1
CDR3 DNA: TGCGCCAGCAGCTGGGGGGACAGGAGCTCCTACAATGAGCAGTTCTTC
CDR3 protein: CASSWGDRSSYNEQFF

clone size: .
D gene: .
V gene: TRBV7-7
J gene: TRBJ2-2
CDR3 DNA: TGTGCCAGCAGCTCCCCTACCGGGGAGCTGTTTTTT
CDR3 protein: CASSSPTGELFF

clone size: few
D gene: .
V gene: TRBV2
J gene: TRBJ1-2
CDR3 DNA: TGTGCCAGCAACGGGGAGGAGGGTAGTGGCTACACCTTC
CDR3 protein: CASNGEEGSGYTF

clone size: .
D gene: TRBD1
V gene: TRBV27
J gene: TRBJ2-7
CDR3 DNA: TGTGCCAGCAGTTTATTTGGGACAGTGTCCTACGAGCAGTACTTC
CDR3 protein: CASSLFGTVSYEQYF

clone size: .
D gene: .
V gene: TRBV5-1
J gene: TRBJ2-7
CDR3 DNA: TGCGCCAGCAGCTTGGTAGGCAGGCCATACGAGCAGTACTTC
CDR3 protein: CASSLVGRPYEQYF

clone size: .
D gene: TRBD1
V gene: TRBV7-8
J gene: TRBJ1-2
CDR3 DNA: TGTGCCAGCAGCTCAAGGACAGGGGGGGATTTTAACTATGGCTACACCTTC
CDR3 protein: CASSSRTGGDFNYGYTF

clone size: once
D gene: .
V gene: TRBV28
J gene: TRBJ2-7
CDR3 DNA: TGTGCCAGCAGTTTAAGAGATCCGCACGAGCAGTACTTC
CDR3 protein: CASSLRDPHEQYF

clone size: .
D gene: .
V gene: TRBV6-7
J gene: TRBJ2-2
CDR3 DNA: TGTGCCAGCAGTTACTCGATCCGGACAGATCGTCCGAACACCGGGGAGCTGTTTTTT
CDR3 protein: CASSYSIRTDRPNTGELFF

clone size: .
D gene: TRBD1
V gene: TRBV6-1
J gene: TRBJ1-5
CDR3 DNA: TGTGCCAGCAAGTGGGACAGGGGGTTGAATCAGCCCCAGCATTTT
CDR3 protein: CASKWDRGLNQPQHF

clone size: .
D gene: .
V gene: TRBV9
J gene: TRBJ1-2
CDR3 DNA: TGTGCCAGCAGAGGGACAATGGATGGCTACACCTTC
CDR3 protein: CASRGTMDGYTF

clone size: .
D gene: .
V gene: TRBV9
J gene: TRBJ1-6
CDR3 DNA: TGTGCCAGCAGCGTAACGGGGAACGATTCACCCCTCCACTTT
CDR3 protein: CASSVTGNDSPLHF

clone size: .
D gene: .
V gene: TRBV4-1
J gene: TRBJ1-4
CDR3 DNA: TGCGCCAGCAGCCAAGTTCGGGTTAATGAAAAACTGTTTTTT
CDR3 protein: CASSQVRVNEKLFF

clone size: .
D gene: .
V gene: TRBV19
J gene: TRBJ1-5
CDR3 DNA: TGTGCCAGTAGTATAGACCGGGGGGAGTCATTCAATCAGCCCCAGCATTTT
CDR3 protein: CASSIDRGESFNQPQHF

clone size: .
D gene: TRBD1
V gene: TRBV2
J gene: TRBJ1-1
CDR3 DNA: TGTGCCAGCAGACAGGGGGCAGATGAAGCTTTCTTT
CDR3 protein: CASRQGADEAFF

clone size: .
D gene: .
V gene: TRBV27
J gene: TRBJ2-2
CDR3 DNA: TGTGCCAGCAGTCTAGGAGGGTACACCGGGGAGCTGTTTTTT
CDR3 protein: CASSLGGYTGELFF

clone size: once
D gene: TRBD2
V gene: TRBV29-1
J gene: TRBJ2-3
CDR3 DNA: TGCAGCGTTGAACCTAGCGGGAGACCAGATACGCAGTATTTT
CDR3 protein: CSVEPSGRPDTQYF

clone size: .
D gene: .
V gene: TRBV7-8
J gene: TRBJ2-1
CDR3 DNA: TGTGCCAGCAGTTTAGACTCATACAATGAGCAGTTCTTC
CDR3 protein: CASSLDSYNEQFF

clone size: once
D gene: TRBD2
V gene: TRBV4-2
J gene: TRBJ2-7
CDR3 DNA: TGTGCCAGCAGCCAAGAAGGACTAGTTTCCGAGCAGTACTTC
CDR3 protein: CASSQEGLVSEQYF

clone size: .
D gene: .
V gene: TRBV7-2
J gene: TRBJ1-1
CDR3 DNA: TGTGCCAGCAGCCCCTATTTGAACACTGAAGCTTTCTTT
CDR3 protein: CASSPYLNTEAFF

clone size: .
D gene: TRBD1
V gene: TRBV5-1
J gene: TRBJ1-1
CDR3 DNA: TGCGCCAGCACTCCCTCCGGGACAGGGGGCACTGAAGCTTTCTTT
CDR3 protein: CASTPSGTGGTEAFF

clone size: .
D gene: .
V gene: TRBV19
J gene: TRBJ1-4
CDR3 DNA: TGTGCCAGTCGGGTACAGGGAGATTCTAAAAAACTGTTTTTT
CDR3 protein: CASRVQGDSKKLFF

clone size: .
D gene: TRBD2
V gene: TRBV10-1
J gene: TRBJ2-1
CDR3 DNA: TGCGCCAGCAGAACGGGGACTAGCGGGAGTAGGTCCTACAATGAGCAGTTCTTC
CDR3 protein: CASRTGTSGSRSYNEQFF

clone size: .
D gene: TRBD1
V gene: TRBV6-4
J gene: TRBJ2-1
CDR3 DNA: TGTGCCAGCAGTGAGGACAGGGGCTCCTACAATGAGCAGTTCTTC
CDR3 protein: CASSEDRGSYNEQFF

clone size: .
D gene: .
V gene: TRBV28
J gene: TRBJ2-5
CDR3 DNA: TGTGCCAGCAGTCCTAGGACAGTAGATAGGGAGACCCAGTACTTC
CDR3 protein: CASSPRTVDRETQYF

clone size: .
D gene: TRBD1
V gene: TRBV19
J gene: TRBJ2-7
CDR3 DNA: TGTGCCAGTAGTATAGGATTGGGACAGTCCTACGAGCAGTACTTC
CDR3 protein: CASSIGLGQSYEQYF

clone size: .
D gene: .
V gene: TRBV2
J gene: TRBJ2-5
CDR3 DNA: TGTGCCAGCAATGTGCAGGGATTCTCGGGGACCCAGTACTTC
CDR3 protein: CASNVQGFSGTQYF

clone size: once
D gene: TRBD1
V gene: TRBV29-1
J gene: TRBJ1-5
CDR3 DNA: TGCAGCGTAAGGGACAGGGAAAATCAGCCCCAGCATTTT
CDR3 protein: CSVRDRENQPQHF

clone size: .
D gene: .
V gene: TRBV29-1
J gene: TRBJ2-7
CDR3 DNA: TGCAGCGCCGCGCCGGGTGAAACAAGGGAGCAGTACTTC
CDR3 protein: CSAAPGETREQYF

clone size: .
D gene: TRBD1
V gene: TRBV5-1
J gene: TRBJ1-1
CDR3 DNA: TGCGCCAGCAGCCCGGGACAGGGGATGGTGAACACTGAAGCTTTCTTT
CDR3 protein: CASSPGQGMVNTEAFF

clone size: once
D gene: .
V gene: TRBV18
J gene: TRBJ2-1
CDR3 DNA: TGTGCCAGCTCACCAGGCGGTAATGTTGAGCAGTTCTTC
CDR3 protein: CASSPGGNVEQFF

clone size: .
D gene: TRBD1
V gene: TRBV30
J gene: TRBJ2-3
CDR3 DNA: TGTGCCTGGAGTCCACGGGACAGGGGGCTAAGGGCAGATACGCAGTATTTT
CDR3 protein: CAWSPRDRGLRADTQYF

clone size: once
D gene: TRBD1
V gene: TRBV4-1
J gene: TRBJ1-5
CDR3 DNA: TGCGCCAGCAGCCAGGGACAGGGAGAGAGCAGCAATCAGCCCCAGCATTTT
CDR3 protein: CASSQGQGESSNQPQHF

clone size: .
D gene: .
V gene: TRBV9
J gene: TRBJ1-5
CDR3 DNA: TGTGCCAGCAGCCTCCAGGGAAGGGCCGGGCAGCCCCAGCATTTT
CDR3 protein: CASSLQGRAGQPQHF

clone size: once
D gene: .
V gene: TRBV15
J gene: TRBJ2-2
CDR3 DNA: TGTGCCACTTCCTTGAACACCGGGGAGCTGTTTTTT
CDR3 protein: CATSLNTGELFF

clone size: .
D gene: .
V gene: TRBV5-1
J gene: TRBJ2-3
CDR3 DNA: TGCGCCAGCAGCTTGCAGGGTCTGAGCACAGATACGCAGTATTTT
CDR3 protein: CASSLQGLSTDTQYF

clone size: .
D gene: TRBD2
V gene: TRBV5-6
J gene: TRBJ2-3
CDR3 DNA: TGTGCCAGCAGCTTGGATGCGGCGGGGGGGTTACTATTCACAGATACGCAGTATTTT
CDR3 protein: CASSLDAAGGLLFTDTQYF

clone size: once
D gene: TRBD2
V gene: TRBV9
J gene: TRBJ2-3
CDR3 DNA: TGTGCCAGCAGCAGGGCAGCGGGGACGGCTAGCACAGATACGCAGTATTTT
CDR3 protein: CASSRAAGTASTDTQYF

clone size: .
D gene: TRBD1
V gene: TRBV27
J gene: TRBJ1-4
CDR3 DNA: TGTGCCAGCAGTGCGACAGGGGGCAGAGGTGAAAAACTGTTTTTT
CDR3 protein: CASSATGGRGEKLFF

clone size: .
D gene: TRBD1
V gene: TRBV28
J gene: TRBJ1-5
CDR3 DNA: TGTGCCAGCGCATTCAGGGGGCCAAGTCAGCCCCAGCATTTT
CDR3 protein: CASAFRGPSQPQHF

clone size: once
D gene: .
V gene: TRBV2
J gene: TRBJ1-5
CDR3 DNA: TGTGCCAGCAGTGAAGTTCCCAGGGTGAGCAATCAGCCCCAGCATTTT
CDR3 protein: CASSEVPRVSNQPQHF

clone size: .
D gene: .
V gene: TRBV11-1
J gene: TRBJ2-7
CDR3 DNA: TGTGCCAGCAGCTTAGCGAGCGACGAGCAGTACTTC
CDR3 protein: CASSLASDEQYF

clone size: .
D gene: .
V gene: TRBV5-4
J gene: TRBJ2-7
CDR3 DNA: TGTGCCAGCAGCTTGGGGACACCATACGAGCAGTACTTC
CDR3 protein: CASSLGTPYEQYF

clone size: .
D gene: .
V gene: TRBV5-1
J gene: TRBJ2-2
CDR3 DNA: TGCGCCAGCAGCTTGGGGAACCACAGGTCGGGTGCGAACACCGGGGAGCTGTTTTTT
CDR3 protein: CASSLGNHRSGANTGELFF

clone size: .
D gene: .
V gene: TRBV5-1
J gene: TRBJ2-1
CDR3 DNA: TGCGCCAGTTCCACCACAGACTCCTACAATGAGCAGTTCTTC
CDR3 protein: CASSTTDSYNEQFF

clone size: .
D gene: .
V gene: TRBV4-1
J gene: TRBJ1-1
CDR3 DNA: TGCGCCAGCAGCCAACCCGCTAGGGGCATGAACACTGAAGCTTTCTTT
CDR3 protein: CASSQPARGMNTEAFF

clone size: .
D gene: TRBD2
V gene: TRBV7-2
J gene: TRBJ2-1
CDR3 DNA: TGTGCCAGCAGCTCCCCTAGCGGAACCTACAATGAGCAGTTCTTC
CDR3 protein: CASSSPSGTYNEQFF

clone size: .
D gene: TRBD2
V gene: TRBV30
J gene: TRBJ2-5
CDR3 DNA: TGTGCCTGGACCGGGGGACTAGCCGGGGAGACCCAGTACTTC
CDR3 protein: CAWTGGLAGETQYF

clone size: .
D gene: .
V gene: TRBV19
J gene: TRBJ2-2
CDR3 DNA: TGTGCCAGTAGTACCCTGGGCCTCCCCGGGGAGCTGTTTTTT
CDR3 protein: CASSTLGLPGELFF

clone size: .
D gene: .
V gene: TRBV6-6
J gene: TRBJ2-7
CDR3 DNA: TGTGCCAGCAGTTACCGGGAGCCATCTCGCTCCTACGAGCAGTACTTC
CDR3 protein: CASSYREPSRSYEQYF

clone size: .
D gene: TRBD1
V gene: TRBV18
J gene: TRBJ2-2
CDR3 DNA: TGTGCCAGCTCGGCCGGGACAGGGAACACCGGGGAGCTGTTTTTT
CDR3 protein: CASSAGTGNTGELFF